Below are 8 T cell receptor beta chains sequenced from a single sample in a study of regulatory T cells in long-lasting Graves disease. Time point noted: newly diagnosed GD, antithyroid drugs for less than 3 months. There was RNA extracted from PBMCs, and the TCR library was made from it. The TCR beta library used iRepertoire HTBI primers with Arm-PCR amplification of CDR3. TCRdb re-analysed the multiplex PCR reads in MiXCR, keeping a single row per CDR3 protein. The sample carries 350,000 to 500,000 distinct CDR3 sequences, around 15% recorded once. These data were also filed under a second study, of T cells in Graves' hyperthyroidism and ophthalmopathy.

The starting material was peripheral blood mononuclear cells (PBMCs), obtained at new diagnosis, from a patient treated with antithyroid drugs. Receptor source: a woman aged 45-65 years with Graves disease.

This clonotype was picked up many times. The genes are TRBV27 and TRBJ2-3, with D possibly being TRBD2 (5 bases). The CDR3 has 15 amino acids. The V end was cut by 4 bases, the J end by 4 bases, with 15 bases between. From germline, CDR1 is MNHEY and CDR2 SMNVEV (reference sequence). The DNA of the CDR3 is TGTGCCAGCAGTTATCGCGGGCGGGCACCAGATACGCAGTATTTT. This translates into CASSYRGRAPDTQYF.

This clonotype was observed a few times. The chain uses TRBV12-3 or TRBV12-4 and TRBJ2-2; D perhaps matches TRBD1 (5 bases). The V end was cut by 5 bases, the J end by 4 bases, with 11 bases between. CDR3 size: 14 residues. The CDR3 is CASSLGPSTGELFF. For the CDR3, the DNA is TGTGCCAGCAGTCTGGGGCCCAGCACCGGGGAGCTGTTTTTT.

This clonotype was seen a few times. J is TRBJ2-1 and V is TRBV7-2; D possibly corresponds to TRBD2 (5 bases). This CDR3 is 18 amino acids long. Trimming took 5 bases from V and 0 from J, leaving 20 bases between them. Germline values: CDR1 SGHTA, CDR2 FQGNSA. In DNA form, the CDR3 reads TGTGCCAGCAGCAGCAGTAGAGGGATGGGGAGCTCCTACAATGAGCAGTTCTTC. This translates into CASSSSRGMGSSYNEQFF.

This clonotype was seen repeatedly, ten times or more. The V and J genes are TRBV7-8 and TRBJ2-7, with no clear D. The CDR3 runs to 14 residues. Germline lookup yields CDR1 SGHVS and CDR2 FQNEAQ. Trimming cost V 5 bases and J 4 bases, with 15 bases left between them. The CDR3 sequence is CASSPISGWYEQYF. For the CDR3, the DNA is TGTGCCAGCAGCCCGATTTCCGGGTGGTACGAGCAGTACTTC.

This clonotype was seen ten or more times. This chain's CDR3 is CASSKGQLPNTDTQYF. The CDR3 DNA sequence: TGTGCCAGTAGTAAGGGACAGCTCCCGAACACAGATACGCAGTATTTT. V usage is TRBV19 and J usage is TRBJ2-3; 7 positions match TRBD1. Germline V gene data show CDR1 as LNHDA and CDR2 as SQIVND (reference sequence). The CDR3 loop spans 16 amino acids. The J segment lost 2 bases and the V segment lost 4 bases, leaving 9 bases of the junction unmatched.

This sequence joins TRBV9 and TRBJ2-1; 7 bases are a match to TRBD1. Germline CDR1 SGDLS, CDR2 YYNGEE. The V segment lost 4 bases and the J segment 0 bases; nucleotides outside the gene matches: 4. The CDR3 runs 15 residues. The CDR3 loop is CASSPGQASYNEQFF. Here the CDR3 DNA reads TGTGCCAGCAGCCCAGGACAGGCCTCCTACAATGAGCAGTTCTTC.

This clonotype was counted many times. The CDR3 here is CASSLERGTYEQYF. The CDR3 DNA is TGTGCCAGCAGCTTAGAGAGGGGTACCTACGAGCAGTACTTC. V gene TRBV11-2 combines with J gene TRBJ2-7; either TRBD1 or TRBD2 may fit D (5 bases each). The germline CDR1 and CDR2 sequences are SGHAT and FQNNGV. The CDR3 consists of 14 residues. With 0 bases removed from V and 2 bases from J, the gap between germline ends came to 8 bases.

This clonotype was observed a few times. The chain employs TRBV19 and TRBJ2-7; 10 bases align to TRBD2. There are 17 residues in the CDR3. J lost 4 bases, V lost 7 bases, and 16 bases had no gene match. Germline V gives CDR1 LNHDA, CDR2 SQIVND (reference sequence). This CDR3 is CASTGYSKTSGLYEQYF. CDR3 in DNA: TGTGCCAGTACTGGGTATTCGAAGACTAGCGGGCTTTACGAGCAGTACTTC. The full variable domain, rest sourced from reference TRBV19 and TRBJ2-7, is DGGITQSPKYLFRKEGQNVTLSCEQNLNHDAMYWYRQDPGQGLRLIYYSQIVNDFQKGDIAEGYSVSREKKESFPLTVTSAQKNPTAFYLCASTGYSKTSGLYEQYFGPGTRLTVT.